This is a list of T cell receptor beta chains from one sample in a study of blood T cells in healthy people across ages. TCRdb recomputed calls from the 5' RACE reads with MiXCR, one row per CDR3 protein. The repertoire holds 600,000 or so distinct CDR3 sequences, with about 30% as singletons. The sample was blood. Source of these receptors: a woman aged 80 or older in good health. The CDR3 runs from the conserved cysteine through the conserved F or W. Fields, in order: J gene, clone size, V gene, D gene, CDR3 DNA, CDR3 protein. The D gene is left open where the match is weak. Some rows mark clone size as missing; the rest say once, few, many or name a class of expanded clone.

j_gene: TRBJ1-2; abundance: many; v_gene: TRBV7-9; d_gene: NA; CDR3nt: TGTGCCAGCAGCTTAATTGGGCAGGTCCTAGGCTACACCTTC; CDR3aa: CASSLIGQVLGYTF
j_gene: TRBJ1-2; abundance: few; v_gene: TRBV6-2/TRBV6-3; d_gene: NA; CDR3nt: TGTGCCAGCAGTTACTCGAGGATCTATGGCTACACCTTC; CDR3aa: CASSYSRIYGYTF
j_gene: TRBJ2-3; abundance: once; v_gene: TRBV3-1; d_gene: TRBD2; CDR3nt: TGTGCCAGCAGCGAGGCGGGAGTGAGGGATACGCAGTATTTT; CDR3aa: CASSEAGVRDTQYF
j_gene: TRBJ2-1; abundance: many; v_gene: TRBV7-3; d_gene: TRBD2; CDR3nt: TGTGCCAGCAGCACAAGCGGGGGGGACAATGAGCAGTTCTTC; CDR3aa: CASSTSGGDNEQFF
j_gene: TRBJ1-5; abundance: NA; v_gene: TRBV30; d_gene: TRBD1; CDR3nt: TGTGCCTGGAGTGCCCACGGGACAGGGGCTGGGGGCAATCAGCCCCAGCATTTT; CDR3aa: CAWSAHGTGAGGNQPQHF
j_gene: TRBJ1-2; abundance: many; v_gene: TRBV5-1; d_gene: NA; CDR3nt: TGCGCCAGCAGCGAGGACAGAGCTAACTATGGCTACACCTTC; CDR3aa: CASSEDRANYGYTF
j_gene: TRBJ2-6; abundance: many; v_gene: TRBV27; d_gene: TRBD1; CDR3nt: TGTGCCACCTCGTCCCGGGACAGGGTTGGGGCCAACGTCCTGACTTTC; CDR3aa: CATSSRDRVGANVLTF
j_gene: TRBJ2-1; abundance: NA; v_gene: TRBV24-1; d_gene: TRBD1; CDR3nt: TGTGCCACCAGTGGATGTGGACAGGGGGGAGGGAATGAGCAGTTCTTC; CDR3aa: CATSGCGQGGGNEQFF
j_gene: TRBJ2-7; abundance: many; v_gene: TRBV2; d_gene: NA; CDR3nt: TGTGCCAGCAGTGACGGAAGGTCGGGGGCGCTCGAGCAGTACTTC; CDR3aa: CASSDGRSGALEQYF
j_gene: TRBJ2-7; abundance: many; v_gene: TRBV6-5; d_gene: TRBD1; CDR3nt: TGTGCCAGCAGTTCTCTTTGGACAGGGGCCATCTCCTACGAGCAGTACTTC; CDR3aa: CASSSLWTGAISYEQYF
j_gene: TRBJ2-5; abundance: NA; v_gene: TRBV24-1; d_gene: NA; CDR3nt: TGTGCCACCAGTGTCTCAGGAAAGATTCATGAGCAGTACTTC; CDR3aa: CATSVSGKIHEQYF